This T cell receptor (beta chain) was identified in a study of blood T cell repertoires in COVID-19 (dated by TCRdb to about 2020). Background on the whole study: Collaborator samples came from the United States, Italy and Spain and covered acute and convalescent phases of COVID-19. The material from the prospective study consisted of cDNA or gDNA derived from T cells, B-cell-depleted T cells, or PBMCs. Deeply sampled blood TCRbeta repertoires from subjects exposed to, actively infected with, or recovered from COVID-19 were included in the dataset. The repertoires were released in a freely available public database intended as a resource for research on the immune response to SARS-CoV-2. Samples came from the ongoing ImmuneRACE study (first 160 participants) plus 1,254 subjects from 6 global collaborators. The sample metadata nearly always contained a de-identified subject ID, COVID-19 status, age in years and sex. Where available, HLA class I and class II types were taken from metadata supplied by the sample provider and were not determined by assay-based typing.

The trim is 4 bases for V and 3 bases for J, with a gap of 15 bases between the germline ends. From a lookup of the germline V gene, CDR1 and CDR2 are SQVTM and ANQGSEA. The CDR3 starts with the cysteine, ends with the phenylalanine, and has 14 residues. Only the CDR3 DNA stays, 42 bases, in frame from base 1. One collaborating source in Seattle enrolled patients during active infection and followed them longitudinally through the course of disease. Whole blood was collected in K2EDTA tubes by collaborating institutions according to the institutions' own protocols. For TCRbeta analysis, collaborators shipped samples in one of three forms: frozen whole blood, isolated PBMCs, or DNA extracted from either of those sample types. TCRbeta CDR3 regions were amplified from genomic DNA using the immunoSEQ Assay, a bias-controlled multiplex PCR. The authors' pipeline ran thus. The number of nucleated cells in each sample was estimated by amplification of reference gene primers within the assay. Sequence reads were collapsed and filtered to measure the absolute abundance of every unique TCRbeta CDR3 rearrangement. For each sample, productive Simpson clonality was calculated as the square root of Simpson's diversity index across productive rearrangements. Entries here come from immuneACCESS through TCRdb and include only in-frame sequences with V and J called. Some clones fail to appear in such tables; in the studies checked, an unresolved V gene covers under half of the shortfall, and the cause of the remainder is unknown. V, J and clone size reflect that table, while D and trimming were determined from the DNA. Present in this sample are around 220,000 clones, roughly 80% of which were seen just once. The ten largest clones add up to 7.8% of the sample.

Overall study results and their limits: How much clinical and demographic metadata was included differed by source and by participant, and the metadata was provided uncurated.

For this clone: Its antigen target is currently unknown. The input lacks base qualities; no much larger clone sits a single base away.

The chain couples TRBV29-1 to TRBJ1-1; a tentative D match to TRBD1 spans 5 bases. What was sequenced was peripheral blood. The sequence derives from a woman of 80 years or more with COVID-19, enrolled during active disease. This receptor carries the CDR3 CSVVGRTSYTEAFF. In nucleotide form, the sequence is TGCAGCGTTGTGGGGAGGACATCTTACACTGAAGCTTTCTTT.